The 9 T cell receptor beta chains reported below all come from one sample, sequenced in a study of CD8+ T cells in alopecia areata. RNA was isolated and reverse transcribed to cDNA, the sequencing template. Libraries were prepared by immunoSEQ multiplex PCR; TCRdb keeps only in-frame clonotypes and omits some of them. The table lists around 110,000 clones, about four fifths of them singletons. Treatment described: oral pan-JAK inhibitor, 5-10 mg twice daily. Material: CD8+ T cells sorted from blood, obtained at week 24, from a patient treated with tofacitinib. The receptors come from a human donor with alopecia areata.

In the case of this clone: A read error may produce the germline difference seen at one junction end. The rearrangement links TRBV7-7 to TRBJ2-7; D is ambiguous. The germline CDR1 and CDR2 sequences are SSHAT and FNYEAQ (reference sequence). The CDR3 extends over 14 amino acids. CDR3 bases: TGTGCTAGCAGCTTAGGAGTCGGATCCTACGAGCAGTACTTC. This gives the protein CASSLGVGSYEQYF.

This clone was recorded only once. This rearrangement joins TRBV27 to TRBJ2-1; 9 nucleotides match TRBD2. The CDR3 extends over 18 amino acids. Germline V CDR1 and CDR2: MNHEY, SMNVEV (reference sequence). Trimming cost V 2 bases and J 0 bases; bases outside gene matches: 8. The CDR3 DNA sequence: TGTGCCAGCAGTTTAAGACCGACTAGCGGCGCCTCCTACAATGAGCAGTTCTTC. Amino acids: CASSLRPTSGASYNEQFF.

Concerning this clone: The same CDR3 can be traced to other DNA sequences in this sample. This sequence joins TRBV10-3 and TRBJ2-5, with D possibly matching TRBD1 (5 bases). Trimming shortened V by 4 bases and J by 5 bases, and 11 bases separated the two germline ends. The CDR3 contains 13 residues. Germline CDR1 is ENHRY and CDR2 is SYGVKD. For the CDR3, the DNA is TGTGCCATCAGTGGAACAGGCGAGGAGACCCAGTACTTC. This encodes CAISGTGEETQYF.

CDR3 region: CASSSYRGLSTDTQYF. The CDR3 region has the DNA TGTGCCAGCAGCTCCTACAGGGGCCTCAGCACAGATACGCAGTATTTT. V is TRBV13 and J is TRBJ2-3; TRBD1 matches 7 bases. The J segment lost 0 bases and the V segment lost 4 bases, leaving 7 bases of the junction unmatched. There are 16 residues in the CDR3. Germline V lookup: CDR1 PRHDT, CDR2 FYEKMQ (reference sequence).

The chain has TRBV5-4 and TRBJ2-3; D perhaps matches TRBD2 (6 bases). This CDR3 is built from 13 residues. Trimming pared 3 bases from V and 6 bases from J, leaving 11 bases between. Per the germline V gene, CDR1 is SGHNT and CDR2 is YYREEE (reference sequence). The CDR3 loop is CASSWSGEDTQYF. In DNA, the CDR3 is TGTGCCAGCAGCTGGTCGGGGGAGGATACGCAGTATTTT.

This chain uses TRBV7-9 with TRBJ2-7, with a weak D call TRBD1 (5 bases). The CDR3 totals 14 residues. Trimming took 5 bases from V and 0 from J, leaving 11 bases between them. Germline CDR1 reads SEHNR; CDR2 reads FQNEAQ (reference sequence). The CDR3 spells CASSQEGASYEQYF. The CDR3 coding sequence is TGTGCCAGCAGCCAAGAAGGGGCCTCCTACGAGCAGTACTTC. Drawing the rest from reference TRBV7-9 and TRBJ2-7, the complete variable domain is DTGVSQNPRHKITKRGQNVTFRCDPISEHNRLYWYRQTLGQGPEFLTYFQNEAQLEKSRLLSDRFSAERPKGSFSTLEIQRTEQGDSAMYLCASSQEGASYEQYFGPGTRLTVT.

The V gene is TRBV5-1, the J gene TRBJ2-3; D call uncertain. Germline lookup yields CDR1 SGHRS and CDR2 YFSETQ. The CDR3 has 15 residues. The V and J ends lost 4 bases and 3 bases respectively, with 15 bases between them. The CDR3 region has the DNA TGCGCCAGCAGCCCCAAAGCCCCAGAGACAGATACGCAGTATTTT. It specifies CASSPKAPETDTQYF.

The chain combines TRBV4-3 with TRBJ2-4, with D possibly being TRBD1 (6 bases). Trimming left V 4 bases short and J 0 bases short, with 19 bases between. Germline CDR1 is LGHNA and CDR2 is YSLEER. The CDR3 loop spans 18 amino acids. This CDR3 is CASSPTTGTRLAKNIQYF. The CDR3 DNA reads as TGCGCCAGCAGCCCGACAACCGGGACAAGACTAGCCAAAAACATTCAGTACTTC.

The CDR3 protein is CASSFLNSLLSGANVLTF. The DNA for the CDR3 is TGTGCCAGCAGCTTCCTGAACAGCCTACTCTCTGGGGCCAACGTCCTGACTTTC. V and J are TRBV5-6 and TRBJ2-6; no clear D gene. The CDR3 is made up of 18 amino acids. CDR1 and CDR2 (germline): SGHDT, YYEEEE. V lost 2 bases to trimming and J lost 0 bases, with 15 bases between them. The full variable domain, with the rest looked up from reference TRBV5-6 and TRBJ2-6, is DAGVTQSPTHLIKTRGQQVTLRCSPKSGHDTVSWYQQALGQGPQFIFQYYEEEERQRGNFPDRFSGHQFPNYSSELNVNALLLGDSALYLCASSFLNSLLSGANVLTFGAGSRLTVL.